This T cell receptor (beta chain) emerged from a study of STAT5B mutations in CD4+ large granular lymphocyte leukemia. Study summary: The CDR3 'QG' motif was associated with a particular HLA allele among healthy donors.

CDR3 size: 13 residues. Germline V CDR1 and CDR2: LNHDA, SQIVND (reference sequence). The V and J ends lost 7 bases and 12 bases respectively, with 16 bases between them. This clone has a handful of counts. Its antigen is not identified. General study findings and limits: 8/27 top patient clones versus 2/35 control clones were TRBV06-family. No patients shared main leukemic clonotypes, though 25% to 30% appeared at low frequency elsewhere.

This was a survey-level run. Some clones are missing from TCRdb's copy, which holds only in-frame ones; the method was immunoSEQ multiplex PCR. The sample has fewer than 35,000 clones; roughly 74% are singletons. The material sequenced was CD4+ T cells from blood buffy coats. The TCR was taken from a human donor in good health. The chain couples TRBV19 to TRBJ1-6; D remains unclear. The CDR3 loop is CASNPSAERPLHF. In DNA, the CDR3 is TGTGCCAGTAACCCCTCCGCCGAGAGACCCCTCCACTTT. The whole variable domain, remainder taken from reference TRBV19 and TRBJ1-6, is DGGITQSPKYLFRKEGQNVTLSCEQNLNHDAMYWYRQDPGQGLRLIYYSQIVNDFQKGDIAEGYSVSREKKESFPLTVTSAQKNPTAFYLCASNPSAERPLHFGNGTRLTVT.